These 8 T cell receptor beta chains were sequenced from one sample in a study of Tregs in tolerant kidney transplant recipients. Repertoires were generated with immunoSEQ multiplex PCR, while TCRdb's copy carries only in-frame clones and drops some. The sample yields some 71,000 clones, around 90% seen once. This material consisted of CD4+ T cells from blood, taken before the transplant. These receptors were collected from a human donor who received a combined kidney and bone marrow transplant.

J is TRBJ1-2 and V is TRBV6-5, with D hard to call. V lost 2 bases, J lost 4 bases, and 11 bases lay in between. Germline V gives CDR1 MNHEY, CDR2 SVGAGI. This CDR3 has 14 residues. CDR3 sequence reads: CASSYRAGFYGYTF. CDR3 DNA sequence: TGTGCCAGCAGTTACAGGGCGGGGTTCTATGGCTACACCTTC.

The chain recombines TRBV5-1 with TRBJ1-1; TRBD1 matches at 9 bases. In germline, CDR1 is SGHRS, CDR2 YFSETQ. J lost 11 bases, V lost 0 bases, and 2 bases had no gene match. CDR3 length: 12 residues. The CDR3, as DNA: TGCGCCAGCAGCTTGGACAGGGGGCCCGCTTTCTTT. Translation: CASSLDRGPAFF.

The V call is TRBV28, the J call TRBJ2-7, with D perhaps matching TRBD2 (6 bases). Germline V CDR1 and CDR2: MDHEN, SYDVKM. V gave up 4 bases and J gave up 5 bases, with 21 bases separating them. The CDR3 loop spans 16 amino acids. The CDR3 DNA reads TGTGCCAGCAGTTCCCTGGGTAGCGGAGCTGTCGACGAGCAGTACTTC. Protein product: CASSSLGSGAVDEQYF.

The chain has TRBV5-1 and TRBJ2-5; D possibly corresponds to TRBD2 (5 bases). This CDR3 is 15 amino acids long. CDR1 and CDR2 (germline): SGHRS, YFSETQ. Trimming cost V 4 bases and J 2 bases, with 15 bases left between them. CDR3 residues: CASSPLWRAQETQYF. CDR3 DNA: TGCGCCAGCAGCCCTCTCTGGCGGGCGCAAGAGACCCAGTACTTC.

The rearrangement uses TRBV6-1 and TRBJ2-7; TRBD1 is a possible D gene (6 bases). The CDR3 runs 14 residues. CDR1 and CDR2 from the germline V gene are MNHNS and SASEGT. V lost 6 bases to trimming and J lost 1 base, with 13 bases between them. The CDR3 sequence: CASREPGHSYEQYF. CDR3 bases: TGTGCCAGCAGAGAACCGGGACATTCCTACGAGCAGTACTTC.

For this clone: No DNA is shown, since the ends of the CDR3 on it are uncertain; the CDR3 is the one TCRdb lists. The chain employs TRBV19 and TRBJ2-1; the D call in the table, TRBD1, was not verified against the DNA. The CDR3 totals 15 residues, both ends included. Germline CDR1 is LNHDA and CDR2 is SQIVND (reference sequence). This chain's CDR3 is CASTSGQIPKREQFF.

This chain links TRBV19 with TRBJ2-5; no reliable D call. Germline CDR1 is LNHDA and CDR2 is SQIVND (reference sequence). Deletions cut 5 bases from V and 5 bases from J, with 21 bases between. CDR3 length equals 16 residues. The DNA for the CDR3 is TGTGCCAGTAGTTTAACTCCGGGTTCCCCAAGGGAGACCCAGTACTTC. This translates into CASSLTPGSPRETQYF.

The DNA for the CDR3 is TGTGCCAGCAGTGGGACAGCTAACTATGGCTACACCTTC. Translated, it gives CASSGTANYGYTF. This rearrangement joins TRBV6-1 to TRBJ1-2; D may be TRBD1 (6 bases). Germline CDR1 and CDR2: MNHNS and SASEGT. The CDR3 totals 13 residues. Trimming removed 4 bases from V and 0 bases from J, with 6 bases in between.